The present TCR beta chain was sequenced within a study of beta chain features in type 1 diabetes. This CDR3 is 13 amino acids long. Between the trimmed V and J ends, which lost 0 bases and 3 bases, there was a span of 4 bases. Germline V gene sequence: CDR1 SGHKS, CDR2 YYEKEE (reference sequence). As to this clone: Its target is unknown.

Study outcomes and limitations: TCRB CDR3 length was moderately but significantly reduced in all four CD4+ subsets of Type 1 diabetes patients.

Expressed TCRB transcripts were sequenced because the entire RNA isolate underwent reverse transcription. TCRdb keeps only in-frame clones here, not all; method: immunoSEQ multiplex PCR. The table has a few hundred thousand clones, roughly 12% seen once. The sample taken for sequencing was naive CD4+ T cells from blood. This chain uses TRBV5-5 with TRBJ1-5, with no clear D. The sequence came from a woman aged 18 to 35 with type 1 diabetes. Here the CDR3 DNA reads TGTGCCAGCAGCTTGGGGCCCAATCAGCCCCAGCATTTT. This gives the protein CASSLGPNQPQHF. Full variable domain (missing parts from reference TRBV5-5 and TRBJ1-5): DAGVTQSPTHLIKTRGQQVTLRCSPISGHKSVSWYQQVLGQGPQFIFQYYEKEERGRGNFPDRFSARQFPNYSSELNVNALLLGDSALYLCASSLGPNQPQHFGDGTRLSIL.